The 8 T cell receptor beta chains below all came from one sample that was sequenced in a study of blood T cell repertoires in COVID-19. The data were produced by immunoSEQ multiplex PCR, yet TCRdb's version contains in-frame clones alone and is incomplete. The profile shows about 300,000 clones, under 90% of them singletons. The source material was PBMCs or T cells enriched from blood (not recorded which). Receptors were obtained from a woman aged 45-65 years who had been exposed to COVID-19.

The gene calls are TRBV27 and TRBJ2-1, with 14 bases lining up with TRBD2. J was trimmed by 4 bases and V by 1 base; bases with no gene match: 6. Per germline, CDR1 MNHEY and CDR2 SMNVEV (reference sequence). The CDR3 is 18 residues long. CDR3 sequence reads: CASSLYGTSGGRYNEQFF. CDR3 sequence (DNA): TGTGCCAGCAGTTTATATGGGACTAGCGGGGGCAGATACAATGAGCAGTTCTTC.

The chain employs TRBV30 and TRBJ2-2, with a tentative D call TRBD1 (6 bases). Germline lookup yields CDR1 GTSNPN and CDR2 SVGIG (reference sequence). The CDR3 contains 11 residues. V was shortened by 4 bases and J by 6 bases, with 6 bases between the two germline ends. CDR3 nucleotide sequence: TGTGCCTGGAACAGGGCCGGGGAGCTGTTTTTT. Its translation: CAWNRAGELFF. Full variable domain (outside the CDR3, taken from reference TRBV30 and TRBJ2-2): SQTIHQWPATLVQPVGSPLSLECTVEGTSNPNLYWYRQAAGRGLQLLFYSVGIGQISSEVPQNLSASRPQDRQFILSSKKLLLSDSGFYLCAWNRAGELFFGEGSRLTVL.

The V call is TRBV2, the J call TRBJ1-2; D uncertain. The CDR3 totals 16 residues. V was trimmed by 11 bases and J by 1 base, leaving 23 bases between them. CDR1 is SNHLY and CDR2 is FYNNEI in the germline V gene. CDR3 sequence (DNA): TGTGCCGCCTCGCCTGGTCCAGGAATAAATAACTATGGCTACACCTTC. Translating it yields CAASPGPGINNYGYTF.

V usage is TRBV10-3 and J usage is TRBJ2-2; 10 bases fit TRBD2. Germline V gene sequence: CDR1 ENHRY, CDR2 SYGVKD. V shed 7 bases and J 4 bases; nucleotides not matched to a gene: 15. The CDR3 runs 18 residues. CDR3 nucleotides: TGTGCCATCACGGTCGGGGACTCACTAGCGGGGAGCACCGGGGAGCTGTTTTTT. This sequence encodes CAITVGDSLAGSTGELFF.

The genes are TRBV2 and TRBJ2-1; D uncertain. Germline V lookup: CDR1 SNHLY, CDR2 FYNNEI. This CDR3 contains 14 residues. Trimming took 10 bases from V and 0 from J, leaving 13 bases between them. CDR3 sequence (DNA): TGTGCCATTATAAGAGGCTTCTCCTACAATGAGCAGTTCTTC. Residues: CAIIRGFSYNEQFF.

V usage is TRBV6-1 and J usage is TRBJ1-2; TRBD1 might be the D (5 bases). CDR3 length: 13 residues. From germline, CDR1 is MNHNS and CDR2 SASEGT. V lost 0 bases and J lost 7, with 9 bases in between. CDR3 region: CASSEALQGGYTF. CDR3 DNA: TGTGCCAGCAGTGAAGCGCTTCAGGGTGGCTACACCTTC.

The chain combines TRBV5-6 with TRBJ1-5; D perhaps matches TRBD1 (5 bases). CDR3 size: 18 residues. Trimming stripped 2 bases from V and 2 bases from J, with 20 bases between. Germline V gives CDR1 SGHDT, CDR2 YYEEEE. CDR3 region: CASSLGNGEGYGNQPQHF. The CDR3 bases are TGTGCCAGCAGCTTAGGAAACGGGGAGGGGTATGGCAATCAGCCCCAGCATTTT.

This chain links TRBV12-5 with TRBJ1-6; 7 bases align to TRBD1. The CDR3 totals 14 residues. With V trimmed by 9 bases and J by 6 bases, 8 bases remained unmatched. CDR1 is LGHNT and CDR2 is FRNRAP in the germline V gene. The CDR3 region has the DNA TGTGCTAGCTCTACAGGGGCGTTTAATTCACCCCTCCACTTT. Amino acids: CASSTGAFNSPLHF.